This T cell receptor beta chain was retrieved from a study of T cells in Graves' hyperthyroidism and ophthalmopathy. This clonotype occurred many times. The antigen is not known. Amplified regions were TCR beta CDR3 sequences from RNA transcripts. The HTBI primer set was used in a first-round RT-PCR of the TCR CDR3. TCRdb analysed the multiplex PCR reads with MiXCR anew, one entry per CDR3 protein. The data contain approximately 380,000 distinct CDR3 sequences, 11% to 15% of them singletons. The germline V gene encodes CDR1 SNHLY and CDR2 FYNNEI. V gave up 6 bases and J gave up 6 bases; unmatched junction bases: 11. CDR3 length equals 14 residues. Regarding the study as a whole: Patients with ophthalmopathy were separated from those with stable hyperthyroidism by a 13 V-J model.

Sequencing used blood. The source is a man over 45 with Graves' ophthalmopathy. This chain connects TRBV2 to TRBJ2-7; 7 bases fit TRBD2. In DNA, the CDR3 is TGTGCCAGCAGATATGGGCGGGAGAGTTCCGAGCAGTACTTC. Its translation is CASRYGRESSEQYF.